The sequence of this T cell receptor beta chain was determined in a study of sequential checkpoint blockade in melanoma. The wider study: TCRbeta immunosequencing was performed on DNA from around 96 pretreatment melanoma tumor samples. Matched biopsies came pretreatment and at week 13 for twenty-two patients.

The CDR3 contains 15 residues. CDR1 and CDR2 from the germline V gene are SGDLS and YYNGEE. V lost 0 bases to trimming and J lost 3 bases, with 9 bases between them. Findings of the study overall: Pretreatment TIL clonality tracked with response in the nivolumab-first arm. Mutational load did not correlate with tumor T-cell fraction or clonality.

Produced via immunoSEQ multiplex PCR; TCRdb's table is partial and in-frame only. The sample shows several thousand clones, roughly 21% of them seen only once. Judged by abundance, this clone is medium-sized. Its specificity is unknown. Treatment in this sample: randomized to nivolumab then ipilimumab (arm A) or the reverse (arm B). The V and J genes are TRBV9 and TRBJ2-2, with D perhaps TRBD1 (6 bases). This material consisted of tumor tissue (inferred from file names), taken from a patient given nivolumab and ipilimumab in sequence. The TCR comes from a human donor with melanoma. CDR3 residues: CASSVGQDYTGELFF. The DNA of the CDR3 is TGTGCCAGCAGCGTAGGACAGGACTACACCGGGGAGCTGTTTTTT.